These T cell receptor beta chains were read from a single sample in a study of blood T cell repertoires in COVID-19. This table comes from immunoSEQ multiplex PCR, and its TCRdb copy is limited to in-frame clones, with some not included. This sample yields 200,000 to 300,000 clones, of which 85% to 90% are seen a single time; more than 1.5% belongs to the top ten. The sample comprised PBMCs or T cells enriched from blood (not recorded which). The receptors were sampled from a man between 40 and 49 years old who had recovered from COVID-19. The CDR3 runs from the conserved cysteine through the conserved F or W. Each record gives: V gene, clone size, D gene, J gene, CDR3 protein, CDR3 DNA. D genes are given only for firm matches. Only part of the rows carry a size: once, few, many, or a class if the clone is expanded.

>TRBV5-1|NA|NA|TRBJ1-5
CASSFRGGNQPQHF
TGCGCCAGCAGCTTCAGGGGAGGCAATCAGCCCCAGCATTTT
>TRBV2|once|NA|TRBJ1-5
CASSREGAQHF
TGTGCCAGCAGCAGAGAAGGAGCCCAGCATTTT
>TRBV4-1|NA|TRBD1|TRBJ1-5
CASSQGQGAVNQPQHF
TGCGCCAGCAGCCAAGGACAGGGGGCGGTCAATCAGCCCCAGCATTTT
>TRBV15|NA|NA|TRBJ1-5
CATSRDRGEQPQHF
TGTGCCACCAGCAGAGACAGGGGAGAACAGCCCCAGCATTTT
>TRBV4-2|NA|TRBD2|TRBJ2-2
CASSQERGLAGGLLDTGELFF
TGTGCCAGCAGCCAAGAGAGGGGACTAGCGGGAGGTCTGCTGGACACCGGGGAGCTGTTTTTT
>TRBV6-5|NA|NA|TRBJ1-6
CASSLDRPNSPLHF
TGTGCCAGCAGCCTAGACAGGCCAAATTCACCCCTCCACTTT
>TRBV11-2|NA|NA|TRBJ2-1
CASSLDRQGPYNEQFF
TGTGCCAGCAGCTTAGATCGGCAGGGCCCCTACAATGAGCAGTTCTTC
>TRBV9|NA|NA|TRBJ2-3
CASSVDVGPYTQYF
TGTGCCAGCAGCGTAGATGTTGGGCCATATACGCAGTATTTT
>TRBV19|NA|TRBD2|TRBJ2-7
CASSASGGTYEQYF
TGTGCCAGCTCCGCTAGCGGGGGGACCTACGAGCAGTACTTC
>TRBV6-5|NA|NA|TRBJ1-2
CASSRDRGYGYTF
TGTGCCAGCAGTCGCGATCGAGGCTATGGCTACACCTTC
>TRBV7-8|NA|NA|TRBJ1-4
CASSIFDGGINEKLFF
TGTGCCAGCAGTATCTTCGATGGAGGGATTAATGAAAAACTGTTTTTT
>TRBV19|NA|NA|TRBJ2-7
CASSRGTDTYEQYF
TGTGCCAGTTCACGAGGGACTGACACCTACGAGCAGTACTTC
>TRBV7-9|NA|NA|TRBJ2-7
CASSPLGAVEQYF
TGTGCCAGCAGCCCCTTGGGCGCAGTCGAGCAGTACTTC
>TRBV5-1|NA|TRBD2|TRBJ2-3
CASRRTSGSTTDTQYF
TGCGCCAGCAGGCGAACTAGCGGGAGTACCACAGATACGCAGTATTTT
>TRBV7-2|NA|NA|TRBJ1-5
CASSRDMVQPQHF
TGTGCCAGCAGCCGGGACATGGTTCAGCCCCAGCATTTT
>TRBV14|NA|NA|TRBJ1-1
CASSQELWTEAFF
TGTGCCAGCAGCCAAGAACTCTGGACTGAAGCTTTCTTT
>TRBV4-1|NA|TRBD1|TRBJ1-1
CASSQASVRGRYENTEAFF
TGCGCCAGCAGCCAAGCATCGGTCAGGGGGCGATACGAGAACACTGAAGCTTTCTTT
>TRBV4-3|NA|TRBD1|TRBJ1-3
CASSQAPGQGYGNTIYF
TGCGCCAGCAGCCAAGCACCGGGACAGGGGTATGGAAACACCATATATTTT
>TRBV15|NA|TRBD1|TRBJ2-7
CATSRGTGILEQYF
TGTGCCACCAGCAGAGGGACAGGGATTTTGGAGCAGTACTTC
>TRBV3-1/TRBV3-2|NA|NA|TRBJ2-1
CASSQGHSGSYNEQFF
TGTGCCAGCAGCCAAGGCCATAGCGGCTCCTACAATGAGCAGTTCTTC
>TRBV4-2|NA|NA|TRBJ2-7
CASSQSPRSYYEQYF
TGTGCCAGCAGCCAAAGTCCACGGTCCTACTACGAGCAGTACTTC
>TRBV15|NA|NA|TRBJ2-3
CATSPGIKNTQYF
TGTGCCACCAGCCCGGGGATTAAGAATACGCAGTATTTT
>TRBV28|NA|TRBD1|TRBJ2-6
CASSTGGAAGANVLTF
TGTGCCAGCAGCACAGGGGGCGCGGCTGGGGCCAACGTCCTGACTTTC
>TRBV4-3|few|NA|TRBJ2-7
CASSQEQNLYEQYF
TGCGCCAGCAGCCAAGAGCAGAACCTCTACGAGCAGTACTTC
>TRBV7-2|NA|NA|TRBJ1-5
CASSFSYSNQPQHF
TGTGCCAGCAGCTTCAGTTATAGCAATCAGCCCCAGCATTTT
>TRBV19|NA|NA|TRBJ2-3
CASSIYFQGRTDTQYF
TGTGCCAGTAGTATATATTTTCAGGGGCGCACAGATACGCAGTATTTT
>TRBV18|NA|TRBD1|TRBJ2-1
CASSPDRGNEQFF
TGTGCCAGCTCACCGGACAGGGGGAATGAGCAGTTCTTC
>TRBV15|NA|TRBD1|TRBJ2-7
CATSRDTYRDRTYEQYF
TGTGCCACCAGCAGAGACACCTACCGGGACAGAACCTACGAGCAGTACTTC
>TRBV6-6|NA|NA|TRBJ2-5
CASSEMITGSRYF
TGTGCCAGCAGCGAGATGATTACGGGGAGCCGGTACTTC
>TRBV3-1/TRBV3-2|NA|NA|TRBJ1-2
CASSLYYGYTF
TGTGCCAGCAGCCTCTACTATGGCTACACCTTC
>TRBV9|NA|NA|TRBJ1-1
CASSARRGLGTEAFF
TGTGCCAGCAGCGCACGCCGCGGTTTGGGCACTGAAGCTTTCTTT
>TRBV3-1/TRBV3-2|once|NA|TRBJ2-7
CASSQVGAYEQYF
TGTGCCAGCAGCCAAGTCGGAGCCTACGAGCAGTACTTC
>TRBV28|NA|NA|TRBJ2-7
CASSSDYPPKQYF
TGTGCCAGCAGTTCGGACTATCCGCCGAAGCAGTACTTC
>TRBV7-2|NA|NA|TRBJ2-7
CASSLGGGGSSYEQYF
TGTGCCAGCAGCTTAGGAGGTGGGGGGAGCTCCTACGAGCAGTACTTC
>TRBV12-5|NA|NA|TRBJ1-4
CASTGATNEKLFF
TGTGCTTCTACCGGGGCAACTAATGAAAAACTGTTTTTT
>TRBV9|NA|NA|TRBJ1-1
CASSVVQYTEAFF
TGTGCCAGCAGCGTAGTACAGTACACTGAAGCTTTCTTT
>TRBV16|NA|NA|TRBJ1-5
CASSLTQGNRDNQPQHF
TGTGCCAGCAGCCTAACACAGGGTAACCGAGACAATCAGCCCCAGCATTTT
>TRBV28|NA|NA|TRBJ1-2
CASSGGLRGYTF
TGTGCCAGCAGTGGGGGGTTGCGCGGCTACACCTTC
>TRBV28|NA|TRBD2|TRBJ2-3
CASTLPGGLALVGDTQYF
TGTGCCAGCACGTTGCCAGGCGGACTAGCGCTAGTTGGGGATACGCAGTATTTT
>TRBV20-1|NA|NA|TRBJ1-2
CSATPMGGYTF
TGCAGTGCTACCCCGATGGGCGGCTACACCTTC
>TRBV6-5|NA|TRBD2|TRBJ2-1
CASSYSGTTNNEQFF
TGTGCCAGCAGTTACTCTGGGACTACCAACAATGAGCAGTTCTTC
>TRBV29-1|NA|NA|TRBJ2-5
CSVEQGPSFRETQYF
TGCAGCGTTGAGCAGGGGCCCTCCTTCCGGGAGACCCAGTACTTC
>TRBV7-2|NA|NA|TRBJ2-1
CASSPRSSPNEQFF
TGTGCCAGCAGCCCCCGTAGCTCTCCCAATGAGCAGTTCTTC
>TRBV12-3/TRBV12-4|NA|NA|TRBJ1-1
CASTSTVEAFF
TGTGCCAGCACCTCGACAGTTGAAGCTTTCTTT
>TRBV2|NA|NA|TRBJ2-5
CASSEIRFQETQYF
TGTGCCAGCAGTGAAATCAGATTCCAAGAGACCCAGTACTTC